This TCR beta chain was documented in a study of cytomegalovirus exposure and HLA in healthy donors. For this clone: The germline gene is not matched at one end of the junction; a read error may be the cause.

CDR1 is SGDLS, CDR2 YYNGEE, per germline. The CDR3 contains 18 residues. The PCR ran on 60 Vbeta and 13 Jbeta primers. Data came from immunoSEQ multiplex PCR; TCRdb stores just in-frame clones and leaves some out. The data contain about 160,000 clones, 60% to 85% of them seen just once; the ten biggest clones take up roughly 2.1%. Sequenced input: PBMCs. This TCR derives from a man aged 50 to 60 in good health and CMV-seropositive. V and J are TRBV9 and TRBJ2-2; 13 bases align to TRBD2. CDR3: CASSSLAGGQGRTGELFF. CDR3 nucleotide sequence: TGTGCCAGCAGCTCACTAGCGGGGGGGCAGGGTCGGACCGGGGAGCTATTTTTT.